The subject of this entry is one TCR beta chain. The source of the sample is a study of blood T cell repertoires in COVID-19. Study at large: Nucleic acid was either cDNA or gDNA, and it came from T cells, B-cell-depleted T cells, or PBMCs.

Per the study methods: Reference gene primers were amplified, and this amplification served to estimate nucleated cell counts. The protocol was immunoSEQ multiplex PCR, while the TCRdb copy is restricted to in-frame clones and leaves out a portion. V, J and clone size are taken as reported in that table, and D and trimming were inferred from the DNA itself. The sample yields approximately 280,000 clones, 88% seen once. There are 14 residues in the CDR3. Deletions cut 2 bases from V and 8 bases from J, with 15 bases between. Germline V lookup: CDR1 MNHEY, CDR2 SVGAGI. This chain connects TRBV6-5 to TRBJ1-1, with D maybe TRBD1 (5 bases). The sample was peripheral blood. This receptor was identified in a man aged 18 to 35 with active or convalescent COVID-19. CDR3: CASSYGVGAKEAFF. The CDR3, as DNA: TGTGCCAGCAGTTACGGGGTAGGGGCGAAGGAAGCTTTCTTT.